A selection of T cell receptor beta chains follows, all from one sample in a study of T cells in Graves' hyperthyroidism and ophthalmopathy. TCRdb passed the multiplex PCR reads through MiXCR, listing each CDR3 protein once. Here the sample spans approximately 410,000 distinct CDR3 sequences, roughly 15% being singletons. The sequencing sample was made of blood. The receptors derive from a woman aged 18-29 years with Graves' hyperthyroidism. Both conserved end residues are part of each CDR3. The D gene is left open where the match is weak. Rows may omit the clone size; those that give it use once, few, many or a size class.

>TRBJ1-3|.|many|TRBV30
CAWSGDRSGNTIYF
TGTGCCTGGAGTGGTGACAGATCTGGAAACACCATATATTTT
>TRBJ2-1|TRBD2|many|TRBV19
CASSTQPSGTLAYNEQFF
TGTGCCAGTAGTACCCAGCCTAGCGGGACCCTTGCCTACAATGAGCAGTTCTTC
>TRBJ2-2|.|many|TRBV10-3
CAISPRGKLQNTGELFF
TGTGCCATCAGCCCGAGGGGGAAACTTCAGAACACCGGGGAGCTGTTTTTT
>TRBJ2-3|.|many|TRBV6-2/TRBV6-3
CASRGGPDPPDTQYF
TGTGCCAGCAGGGGGGGCCCGGACCCCCCAGATACGCAGTATTTT
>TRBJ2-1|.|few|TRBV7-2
CASSLAWDKGEQFF
TGTGCCAGCAGCTTAGCTTGGGACAAGGGTGAGCAGTTCTTC
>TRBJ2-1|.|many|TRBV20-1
CSARFAGTVGGEQFF
TGCAGTGCTAGATTCGCCGGGACGGTTGGAGGTGAGCAGTTCTTC
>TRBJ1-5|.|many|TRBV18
CASSFRDRQDQPQHF
TGTGCCAGCTCGTTCAGGGATAGGCAGGATCAGCCCCAGCATTTT
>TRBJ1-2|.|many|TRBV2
CASSPDDGYTF
TGTGCCAGCAGTCCGGACGATGGCTACACCTTC
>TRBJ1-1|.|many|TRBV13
CASSLRREGAFF
TGTGCCAGCAGCTTAAGGCGGGAAGGAGCTTTCTTT
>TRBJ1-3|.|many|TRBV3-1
CASSPTNGGGNTIYF
TGTGCCAGCAGCCCCACAAACGGAGGAGGAAACACCATATATTTT
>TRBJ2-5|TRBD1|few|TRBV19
CASSPWTGRQETQYF
TGTGCCAGTAGTCCCTGGACAGGGCGACAAGAGACCCAGTACTTC
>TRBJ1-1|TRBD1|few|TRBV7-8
CASSLNRGGDTEAFF
TGTGCCAGCAGCTTGAACAGGGGGGGTGACACTGAAGCTTTCTTT
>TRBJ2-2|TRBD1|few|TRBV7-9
CASNLLQGTGELFF
TGTGCCAGCAACCTTTTACAGGGGACCGGGGAGCTGTTTTTT
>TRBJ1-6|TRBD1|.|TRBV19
CASSLRTGDNSPLHF
TGTGCCAGTAGTCTACGGACAGGGGATAATTCACCCCTCCACTTT
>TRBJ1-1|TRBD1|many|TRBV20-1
CSARVLTGFEAFF
TGCAGTGCTAGAGTCTTGACAGGGTTTGAAGCTTTCTTT
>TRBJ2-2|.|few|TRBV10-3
CAYRRESDTGELFF
TGTGCCTACCGGAGGGAGTCCGACACCGGGGAGCTGTTTTTT
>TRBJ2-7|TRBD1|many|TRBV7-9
CASSTGQGSDEQYF
TGTGCCAGCAGCACCGGACAGGGTTCGGACGAGCAGTACTTC
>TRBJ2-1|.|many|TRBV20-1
CSARVQEQFF
TGCAGTGCTAGAGTTCAGGAGCAGTTCTTC
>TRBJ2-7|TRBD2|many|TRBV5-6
CASSFGGTISYEQYF
TGTGCCAGCAGCTTCGGCGGGACTATCTCCTACGAGCAGTACTTC
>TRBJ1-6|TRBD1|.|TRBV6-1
CASSSDRANSPLHF
TGTGCCAGCAGCTCCGACAGGGCGAATTCACCCCTCCACTTT
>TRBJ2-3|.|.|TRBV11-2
CASSFEYSGESDTQYF
TGTGCCAGCAGCTTCGAATACTCAGGGGAATCAGATACGCAGTATTTT
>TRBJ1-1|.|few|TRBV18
CASSPTGKNTEAFF
TGTGCCAGCTCACCAACAGGAAAGAACACTGAAGCTTTCTTT
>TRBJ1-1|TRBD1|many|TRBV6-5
CASSYSDRTFGGTEAFF
TGTGCCAGCAGTTACTCGGACAGGACCTTCGGGGGGACTGAAGCTTTCTTT
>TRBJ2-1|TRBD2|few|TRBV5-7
CASGVLAPYYNEQFF
TGTGCCAGCGGGGTACTAGCGCCATACTACAATGAGCAGTTCTTC
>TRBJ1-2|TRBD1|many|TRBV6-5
CASSYRGQGYGYTF
TGTGCCAGCAGTTACCGCGGACAGGGGTATGGCTACACCTTC
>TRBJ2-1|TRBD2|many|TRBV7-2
CAQREGNEQFF
TGTGCCCAGCGGGAGGGTAATGAGCAGTTCTTC
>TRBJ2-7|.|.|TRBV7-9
CASSLANSRDIGFEQYF
TGTGCCAGCAGCTTAGCTAATTCTCGGGACATTGGGTTCGAGCAGTACTTC
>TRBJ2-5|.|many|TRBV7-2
CASSFGVAGYQETQYF
TGTGCCAGCAGCTTTGGGGTTGCGGGATACCAAGAGACCCAGTACTTC
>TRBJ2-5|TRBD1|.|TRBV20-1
CSCPSGGGETQYF
TGCAGTTGCCCGTCAGGGGGCGGAGAGACCCAGTACTTC
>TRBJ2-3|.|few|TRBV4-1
CASSQGRGSGTDTQYF
TGCGCCAGCAGCCAAGGTCGGGGGAGCGGCACAGATACGCAGTATTTT
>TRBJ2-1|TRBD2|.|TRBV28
CASSRARLAHYNEQFF
TGTGCCAGCAGCCGGGCCCGACTAGCGCACTACAATGAGCAGTTCTTC
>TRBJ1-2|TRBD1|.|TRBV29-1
CSVELWDRVYTF
TGCAGCGTTGAATTATGGGACAGGGTCTACACCTTC
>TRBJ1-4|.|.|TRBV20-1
CSASGGTNEKLFF
TGCAGTGCTAGCGGAGGTACTAATGAAAAACTGTTTTTT
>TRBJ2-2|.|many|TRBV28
CASSYPGELFF
TGTGCCAGCAGTTATCCCGGGGAGCTGTTTTTT
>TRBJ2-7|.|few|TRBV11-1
CASRSDSELAEQYF
TGTGCCAGCAGAAGCGACAGTGAGTTAGCCGAGCAGTACTTC
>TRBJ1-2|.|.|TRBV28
CASSQDLYGYTF
TGTGCCAGCAGTCAAGACCTCTATGGCTACACCTTC
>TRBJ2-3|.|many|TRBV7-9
CASRKKEGPDTQYF
TGTGCCAGCAGAAAAAAGGAGGGGCCAGATACGCAGTATTTT
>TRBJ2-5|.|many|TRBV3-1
CASSHRGQETQYF
TGTGCCAGCAGCCACAGGGGCCAAGAGACCCAGTACTTC
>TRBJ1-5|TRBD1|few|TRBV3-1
CASSHGQGGQPQHF
TGTGCCAGCAGCCATGGACAGGGCGGTCAGCCCCAGCATTTT
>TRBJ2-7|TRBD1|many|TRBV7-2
CASSTRQGSNEQYF
TGTGCCAGCAGCACCCGACAGGGTTCGAACGAGCAGTACTTC
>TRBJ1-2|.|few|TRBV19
CASSTKTLPTGNYGYTF
TGTGCCAGTAGTACAAAAACCCTACCGACAGGCAACTATGGCTACACCTTC
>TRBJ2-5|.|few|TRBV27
CASSLRSAETQYF
TGTGCCAGCAGTTTAAGGTCGGCAGAGACCCAGTACTTC